The 22 T cell receptor beta chains below were found in one sample sequenced in a study of T cell changes during pregnancy in multiple sclerosis. Here immunoSEQ multiplex PCR was the method, and the copy in TCRdb shows in-frame clones only, minus some. The data contain more than 80,000 clones, around 90% of them singletons. The sample in question was peripheral blood, obtained after pregnancy. Source of these receptors: a female donor with multiple sclerosis, enrolled in a pregnancy study.

The chain links TRBV7-3 to TRBJ2-1, with D perhaps matching TRBD2 (6 bases). This CDR3 has 15 amino acids. Germline CDR1 is SGHTA and CDR2 is FQGTGA. The V end was cut by 4 bases, the J end by 4 bases, with 14 bases between. The CDR3 loop reads CASSSVTGAYNEQFF. The CDR3 DNA is TGTGCCAGCAGCTCGGTAACGGGAGCATACAATGAGCAGTTCTTC.

This chain connects TRBV30 to TRBJ1-5; D might be TRBD1 (5 bases). The CDR3 totals 14 residues. The germline V gene has CDR1 GTSNPN and CDR2 SVGIG (reference sequence). The V and J ends lost 2 bases and 4 bases respectively, with 12 bases between them. This CDR3 is CAWSPPDRNQPQHF. The CDR3 DNA sequence: TGTGCCTGGAGTCCTCCTGACAGAAATCAGCCCCAGCATTTT. The full variable domain, with the rest looked up from reference TRBV30 and TRBJ1-5, is SQTIHQWPATLVQPVGSPLSLECTVEGTSNPNLYWYRQAAGRGLQLLFYSVGIGQISSEVPQNLSASRPQDRQFILSSKKLLLSDSGFYLCAWSPPDRNQPQHFGDGTRLSIL.

The CDR3 DNA follows: TGTGCCAGCAGCTTAGAGCTAGGGGGCTCCTACAATGAGCAGTTCTTC. Its protein product is CASSLELGGSYNEQFF. This chain connects TRBV7-9 to TRBJ2-1; D possibly corresponds to TRBD1 (6 bases). Trimming pared 1 base from V and 0 bases from J, leaving 10 bases between. The CDR3 totals 16 residues. Germline V CDR1 and CDR2: SEHNR, FQNEAQ (reference sequence).

This clone was recorded only once. The gene calls are TRBV6-1 and TRBJ1-2, with 7 nucleotides matching TRBD1. Germline assignment: CDR1 MNHNS and CDR2 SASEGT. This CDR3 comprises 11 residues. The CDR3 protein is CATGRNYGYTF. The CDR3 DNA reads TGTGCGACAGGGCGAAACTATGGCTACACCTTC.

This rearrangement joins TRBV4-1 to TRBJ1-5, with 7 bases aligning to TRBD1. V trimming: 8 bases; J trimming: 4 bases; junction bases outside the gene matches: 17. Looked up from germline, CDR1 is MGHRA and CDR2 is YSYEKL. CDR3 size: 17 residues. The CDR3 region has the DNA TGCGCCAGCGGGTCGGCCTTGACAGGGTCTAGGAATCAGCCCCAGCATTTT. It translates to CASGSALTGSRNQPQHF.

This chain connects TRBV19 to TRBJ1-5; D is uncertain. CDR1 and CDR2 (germline): LNHDA, SQIVND (reference sequence). The length of the CDR3 is 13 residues. Trimming took off 6 bases at V and 6 bases at J, with 12 bases between the two ends. CDR3 loop: CASSSGARQPQHF. CDR3 nucleotide sequence: TGTGCCAGTAGCTCGGGAGCCCGTCAGCCCCAGCATTTT.

This rearrangement joins TRBV19 to TRBJ2-5; maybe TRBD1 (6 bases). This CDR3 is built from 13 residues. V lost 3 bases, J lost 3 bases, and 8 bases lay in between. Per germline, CDR1 LNHDA and CDR2 SQIVND (reference sequence). In DNA form, the CDR3 reads TGTGCCAGTAGTATCCGGGACAAAGAGACCCAGTACTTC. Its protein is CASSIRDKETQYF.

The chain has TRBV5-4 and TRBJ1-3, with D perhaps matching TRBD1 (5 bases). Germline CDR1 SGHNT, CDR2 YYREEE (reference sequence). The CDR3 totals 13 residues. The ends were cut back, 1 base at V and 4 bases at J, with 6 bases in the middle. The CDR3 DNA reads TGTGCCAGCAGCTTGCAGGGCGGAAACACCATATATTTT. Encoded protein: CASSLQGGNTIYF.

This clone occurred a few times. The gene calls are TRBV29-1 and TRBJ2-1; D possibly corresponds to TRBD2 (6 bases). Trimming took off 1 base at V and 8 bases at J, with 18 bases between the two ends. This CDR3 has 15 amino acids. The germline V gene has CDR1 SQVTM and CDR2 ANQGSEA. The CDR3: CSVEGRVRSSDEQFF. DNA for the CDR3: TGCAGCGTTGAAGGGAGGGTACGGTCTAGCGATGAGCAGTTCTTC.

V and J are TRBV6-1 and TRBJ2-5, with D perhaps TRBD2 (6 bases). This CDR3 region has 14 residues. Germline CDR1 MNHNS, CDR2 SASEGT. The V gene lost 4 bases and the J gene lost 4 bases, with 13 bases spanning the gap. The CDR3 spells CASSVGRGLETQYF. The CDR3 region has the DNA TGTGCCAGCAGTGTTGGGCGGGGACTAGAGACCCAGTACTTC.

V gene TRBV5-1 combines with J gene TRBJ1-4; D is possibly TRBD1 (6 bases). V dropped 2 bases and J dropped 0 bases, with 8 bases sitting between them. The germline gives CDR1 SGHRS, CDR2 YFSETQ. The CDR3 length is 15 residues. The CDR3 loop reads CASSLQGATNEKLFF. Here the CDR3 DNA reads TGCGCCAGCAGCTTACAGGGCGCAACTAATGAAAAACTGTTTTTT. Full variable domain (missing parts from reference TRBV5-1 and TRBJ1-4): KAGVTQTPRYLIKTRGQQVTLSCSPISGHRSVSWYQQTPGQGLQFLFEYFSETQRNKGNFPGRFSGRQFSNSRSEMNVSTLELGDSALYLCASSLQGATNEKLFFGSGTQLSVL.

This rearrangement joins TRBV27 to TRBJ1-5; D is unresolved. Trimming removed 6 bases at V and 2 bases at J, with 11 bases between. Germline V gene sequence: CDR1 MNHEY, CDR2 SMNVEV (reference sequence). This CDR3 spans 14 amino acids. CDR3 region: CASSRGRGNQPQHF. Here the CDR3 DNA reads TGTGCCAGCAGCCGGGGTCGGGGCAATCAGCCCCAGCATTTT.

The gene calls are TRBV27 and TRBJ1-1; no clear D. Germline V gene sequence: CDR1 MNHEY, CDR2 SMNVEV (reference sequence). The CDR3 sequence is 14 residues long. V was cut by 5 bases and J by 2 bases, with 12 bases left in between. CDR3 in amino acids: CASSPQAANTEAFF. The CDR3, as DNA: TGTGCCAGCAGTCCCCAGGCAGCTAACACTGAAGCTTTCTTT.

V and J are TRBV7-9 and TRBJ1-1; 8 nucleotides line up with TRBD1. The CDR3 runs to 15 residues. V shed 6 bases, J shed 0 bases, and the junction held 6 bases outside the gene matches. The V gene's germline CDR1 is SEHNR and CDR2 FQNEAQ (reference sequence). The CDR3 DNA reads TGTGCCAGCAGGATGACAGGGGCTATGAACACTGAAGCTTTCTTT. Amino acid sequence: CASRMTGAMNTEAFF.

In this sample, this clone turned up once. The J gene is TRBJ2-5, the V gene TRBV7-2, with D unclear. The CDR3 runs to 12 residues. The ends were cut back, 4 bases at V and 4 bases at J, with 7 bases in the middle. Germline CDR1 reads SGHTA; CDR2 reads FQGNSA. CDR3 bases: TGTGCCAGCAGCTCCTCCTTAGAGACCCAGTACTTC. Translation gives CASSSSLETQYF.

This clone was recorded only once. This chain uses TRBV28 with TRBJ1-1, with D perhaps matching TRBD1 (5 bases). Trimming cost V 5 bases and J 10 bases, with 17 bases left between them. CDR3 length equals 13 residues. Germline CDR1 reads MDHEN; CDR2 reads SYDVKM. CDR3: CASSLGGRDVAFF. DNA for the CDR3: TGTGCCAGCAGTCTCGGGGGAAGGGATGTAGCTTTCTTT.

The J gene is TRBJ2-1, the V gene TRBV7-9; TRBD2 matches at 10 bases. CDR3 length: 15 residues. Trimming took 5 bases from V and 8 from J; bases not matched to a gene: 9. Germline V gene lookup returns CDR1 SEHNR and CDR2 FQNEAQ (reference sequence). The chain's CDR3 is CASSPPLAGVYEQFF. CDR3 coding DNA: TGTGCCAGCAGCCCCCCGCTAGCGGGGGTTTATGAGCAGTTCTTC.

J is TRBJ1-6 and V is TRBV2; D is ambiguous. Per the germline V gene, CDR1 is SNHLY and CDR2 is FYNNEI. With 7 bases removed from V and 2 bases from J, the gap between germline ends came to 12 bases. This CDR3 contains 15 residues. CDR3 sequence (DNA): TGTGCCAGCATTTACAGTCTCCCCTATAATTCACCCCTCCACTTT. Translation: CASIYSLPYNSPLHF.

This sequence joins TRBV11-3 and TRBJ2-1; 10 bases fit TRBD1. The CDR3 extends over 16 amino acids. V was clipped by 3 bases and J by 8 bases; unmatched bases: 10. Germline CDR1 is SGHNT and CDR2 is YENEEA. The CDR3 is CASSFRKGQGTDEQFF. The CDR3 region has the DNA TGTGCCAGCAGCTTCCGGAAGGGACAGGGGACCGATGAGCAGTTCTTC.

The CDR3 bases are TGTGCCAGCATTCCGCAGGTGACGGGGGGTGAAGCTTTCTTT. Translation: CASIPQVTGGEAFF. The chain links TRBV2 to TRBJ1-1, with D possibly matching TRBD1 (5 bases). The germline V gene has CDR1 SNHLY and CDR2 FYNNEI. With 7 bases removed from V and 7 bases from J, the gap between germline ends came to 19 bases. The CDR3 runs 14 residues.

V is TRBV5-1 and J is TRBJ2-3, with 8 bases matching TRBD2. Germline CDR1 is SGHRS and CDR2 is YFSETQ. Trimming removed 4 bases from V and 5 bases from J; junction bases left unmatched: 6. The CDR3 is 14 amino acids. CDR3 amino acids: CASSLSSGGDTQYF. As DNA, the CDR3 is TGCGCCAGCAGCCTATCCAGCGGGGGAGATACGCAGTATTTT.

The chain has TRBV19 and TRBJ2-1; 8 bases agree with TRBD2. The CDR3 extends over 18 amino acids. Germline V CDR1 and CDR2: LNHDA, SQIVND (reference sequence). V dropped 2 bases and J dropped 0; count of bases not matched to a gene: 9. CDR3 coding DNA: TGTGCCAGTAGTATAATTCTAGCGGGCCCTGGCTCCTACAATGAGCAGTTCTTC. Translating it yields CASSIILAGPGSYNEQFF.